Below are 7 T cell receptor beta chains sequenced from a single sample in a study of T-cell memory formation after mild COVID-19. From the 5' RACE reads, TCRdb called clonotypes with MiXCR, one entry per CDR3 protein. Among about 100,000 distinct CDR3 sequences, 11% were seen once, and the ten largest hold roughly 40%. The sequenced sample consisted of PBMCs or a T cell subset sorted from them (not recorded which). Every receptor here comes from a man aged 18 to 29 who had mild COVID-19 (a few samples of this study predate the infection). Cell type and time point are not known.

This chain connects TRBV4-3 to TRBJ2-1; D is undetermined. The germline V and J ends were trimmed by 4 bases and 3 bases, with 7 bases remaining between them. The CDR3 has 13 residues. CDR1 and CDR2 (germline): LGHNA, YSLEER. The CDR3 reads CASSPFLYNEQFF. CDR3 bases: TGCGCCAGCAGCCCTTTTCTCTACAATGAGCAGTTCTTC.

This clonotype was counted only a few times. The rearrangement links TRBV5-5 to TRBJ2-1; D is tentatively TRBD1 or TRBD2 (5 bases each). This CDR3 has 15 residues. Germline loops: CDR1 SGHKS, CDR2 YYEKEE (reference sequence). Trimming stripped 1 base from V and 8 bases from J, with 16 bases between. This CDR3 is CASSLFPLRGDEQFF. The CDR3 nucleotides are TGTGCCAGCAGCTTGTTTCCTCTCCGGGGCGATGAGCAGTTCTTC.

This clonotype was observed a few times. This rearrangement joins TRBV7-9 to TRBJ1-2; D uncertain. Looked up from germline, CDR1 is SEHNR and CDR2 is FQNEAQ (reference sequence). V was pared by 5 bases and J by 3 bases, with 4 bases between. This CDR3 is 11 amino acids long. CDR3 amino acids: CASSPDYGYTF. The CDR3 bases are TGTGCCAGCAGCCCTGACTATGGCTACACCTTC.

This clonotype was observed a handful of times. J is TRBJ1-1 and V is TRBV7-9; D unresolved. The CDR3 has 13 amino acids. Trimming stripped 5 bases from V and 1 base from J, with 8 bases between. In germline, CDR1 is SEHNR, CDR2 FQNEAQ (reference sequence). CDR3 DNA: TGTGCCAGCAGCCCTAAAACGAACACTGAAGCTTTCTTT. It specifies CASSPKTNTEAFF. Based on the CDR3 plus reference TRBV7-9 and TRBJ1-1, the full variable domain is DTGVSQNPRHKITKRGQNVTFRCDPISEHNRLYWYRQTLGQGPEFLTYFQNEAQLEKSRLLSDRFSAERPKGSFSTLEIQRTEQGDSAMYLCASSPKTNTEAFFGQGTRLTVV.

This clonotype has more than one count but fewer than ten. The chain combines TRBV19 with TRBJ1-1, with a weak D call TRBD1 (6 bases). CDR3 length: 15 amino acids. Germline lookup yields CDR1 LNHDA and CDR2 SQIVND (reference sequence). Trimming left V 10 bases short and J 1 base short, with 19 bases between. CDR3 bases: TGTGCCACCACGGACAGCGCCAGGGCGAACACTGAAGCTTTCTTT. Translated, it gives CATTDSARANTEAFF.

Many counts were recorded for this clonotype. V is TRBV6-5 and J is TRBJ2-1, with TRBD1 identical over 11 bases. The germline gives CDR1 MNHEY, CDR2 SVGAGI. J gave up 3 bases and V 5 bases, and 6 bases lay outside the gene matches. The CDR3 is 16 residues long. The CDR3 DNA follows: TGTGCCAGCAGTCTCGGGACAGGGGGAAACTACAATGAGCAGTTCTTC. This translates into CASSLGTGGNYNEQFF.

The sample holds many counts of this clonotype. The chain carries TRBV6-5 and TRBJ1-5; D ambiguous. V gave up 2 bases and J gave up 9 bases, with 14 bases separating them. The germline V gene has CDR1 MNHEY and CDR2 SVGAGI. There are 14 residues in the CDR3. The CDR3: CASSYTRGYRPQHF. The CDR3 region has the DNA TGTGCCAGCAGTTACACCCGCGGGTATCGGCCCCAGCATTTT.